The clone carrying this T cell receptor beta chain was picked up one time. Its antigen is still unknown. The data derive from a study of multiple sclerosis patients with progressive multifocal leukoencephalopathy. Looking at the study overall: Multiple sclerosis patients on natalizumab who never developed PML served as longitudinally sampled controls.

Overall study findings and caveats: The findings' link to JC virus versus immunocompromise remained uncertain.

Time point reported: before natalizumab initiation. This CDR3 comprises 15 residues. Germline CDR1 reads LNHDA; CDR2 reads SQIVND (reference sequence). The V gene lost 0 bases and the J gene lost 0 bases, with 6 bases spanning the gap. Here immunoSEQ multiplex PCR was the method, and the copy in TCRdb shows in-frame clones only, minus some. The table lists 31,000 or so clones, 75% to 90% of them singletons, with approximately 1.5% in the top ten. Source material: PBMCs. This clonotype originated in a human donor with multiple sclerosis. This rearrangement joins TRBV19 to TRBJ1-5; D is unresolved. CDR3 region: CASSIERPSNQPQHF. The DNA of the CDR3 is TGTGCCAGTAGTATAGAACGGCCTAGCAATCAGCCCCAGCATTTT.